This T cell receptor beta chain was sequenced for a study of radiotherapy plus CTLA-4 blockade in lung cancer. Study in general: Patients showed objective responses in under 20% of cases and disease control in just over 30%. Study-level results: After radiotherapy and ipilimumab, tumor-derived clones expanded in peripheral blood.

The assay was immunoSEQ multiplex PCR, and TCRdb's table has in-frame clones only and misses some. Of more than 40,000 clones listed, approximately 85% were seen once; the top ten hold about 3.6%. Per germline, CDR1 LNHDA and CDR2 SQIVND (reference sequence). The CDR3 contains 16 residues. V lost 3 bases to trimming and J lost 2 bases; unmatched junction nucleotides: 5. Alongside CTLA-4 blockade with ipilimumab, patients with chemo-refractory metastatic non-small-cell lung cancer received focal radiation. As for this clone: Its antigen remains unknown.

The material sequenced was peripheral blood, taken from a patient treated with radiotherapy plus ipilimumab. The sequence came from a human donor with non-small cell lung cancer who had stable disease on radiotherapy plus ipilimumab. V gene TRBV19 combines with J gene TRBJ2-7; 12 bases map to TRBD2. The CDR3 region is CASSIRLAGGTYEQYF. The CDR3 region has the DNA TGTGCCAGTAGTATTAGGCTAGCGGGAGGGACCTACGAGCAGTACTTC.